This T cell receptor (beta chain) was profiled in a study of beta chain features in type 1 diabetes. Study as a whole: Healthy donors and patients had similar age, gender and cell yields. Findings of the study overall: Among patients, naive, central memory and Treg TCRB repertoires appeared more similar than among healthy donors.

This clone has at least ten counts. Its antigen is still unknown. Sampling consisted of one heparinised blood draw per donor, averaging approximately 100 mL. The CDR3 is 12 residues long. Germline lookup yields CDR1 SGHTA and CDR2 FQGNSA. With V trimmed by 3 bases and J by 13 bases, 4 bases remained unmatched. Expressed TCRB transcripts were sequenced, since all the RNA that had been isolated was reverse transcribed. The method was immunoSEQ multiplex PCR; TCRdb's version includes in-frame clones alone and lacks a portion of them. The data show about 150,000 clones, over 7.5% seen once. This receptor was obtained from a man between 18 and 29 years old in good health. Sequencing input: central memory CD4+ T cells from blood. This chain uses TRBV7-2 with TRBJ2-1; TRBD2 matches 9 bases. This CDR3 reads CASSLSSGTQFF. CDR3 DNA sequence: TGTGCCAGCAGCTTGTCTAGCGGGACTCAGTTCTTC.